This is a list of T cell receptor beta chains from one sample in a study of TIL therapy for anti-PD-1-resistant metastatic lung cancer. Method: immunoSEQ multiplex PCR; TCRdb's copy keeps in-frame clones and lacks some. Among roughly 54,000 clones, roughly 87% were seen once, and the ten largest hold just over 2.5%. The material sequenced was blood, taken at baseline. All receptors derive from a person aged 25 to 85 with non-small cell lung cancer. Both conserved end residues are part of each CDR3. Fields, in order: V gene, clone size, D gene, J gene, CDR3 DNA, CDR3 protein. D genes are given only for firm matches. Some rows mark clone size as missing; the rest say once, few, many or name a class of expanded clone.

V gene: TRBV7-9; clone size: few; D gene: -; J gene: TRBJ1-1; CDR3 DNA: TGTGCCAGCAGCTCGGACGTGAGGGACACTGAAGCTTTCTTT; CDR3 protein: CASSSDVRDTEAFF
V gene: TRBV3-1/TRBV3-2; clone size: -; D gene: -; J gene: TRBJ2-1; CDR3 DNA: TGTGCCAGCAGCAGGGAAATAGGTCGTTACAATGAGCAGTTCTTC; CDR3 protein: CASSREIGRYNEQFF
V gene: TRBV9; clone size: -; D gene: TRBD1; J gene: TRBJ2-3; CDR3 DNA: TGTGCCAGCAGCGTGGCAGGGGGCCGAGATACGCAGTATTTT; CDR3 protein: CASSVAGGRDTQYF
V gene: TRBV6-1; clone size: -; D gene: -; J gene: TRBJ2-3; CDR3 DNA: TGTGCCAGCAGTGAGGGGCACTCCACCACTAGCACAGATACGCAGTATTTT; CDR3 protein: CASSEGHSTTSTDTQYF
V gene: TRBV9; clone size: -; D gene: TRBD2; J gene: TRBJ2-5; CDR3 DNA: TGTGCCAGCAGCGTAAGCACTAGCGGGAGTAAGGAGACCCAGTACTTC; CDR3 protein: CASSVSTSGSKETQYF
V gene: TRBV19; clone size: -; D gene: TRBD2; J gene: TRBJ2-7; CDR3 DNA: TGTGCCAGTAGTGCCGGGACTAGCGGCTACGAGCAGTACTTC; CDR3 protein: CASSAGTSGYEQYF
V gene: TRBV19; clone size: -; D gene: -; J gene: TRBJ2-2; CDR3 DNA: TGTGCCAGTAGTAGGTCAACTGCGAACACCGGGGAGCTGTTTTTT; CDR3 protein: CASSRSTANTGELFF
V gene: TRBV15; clone size: -; D gene: TRBD2; J gene: TRBJ2-3; CDR3 DNA: TGTGCCACCAGCAGAGATGGGAGGGACACAGATACGCAGTATTTT; CDR3 protein: CATSRDGRDTDTQYF
V gene: TRBV5-1; clone size: -; D gene: -; J gene: TRBJ1-2; CDR3 DNA: TGCGCCAGCAGCTTGTCCCCGGAATCTGGCTACACCTTC; CDR3 protein: CASSLSPESGYTF
V gene: TRBV6-5; clone size: -; D gene: TRBD2; J gene: TRBJ2-1; CDR3 DNA: TGTGCCAGCAGTTCGACTAGCGGGAGGGGTAATGAGCAGTTCTTC; CDR3 protein: CASSSTSGRGNEQFF
V gene: TRBV5-4; clone size: -; D gene: TRBD2; J gene: TRBJ2-3; CDR3 DNA: TGTGCCAGCAGCTCCGGGGGGAGGGCTAGCACAGATACGCAGTATTTT; CDR3 protein: CASSSGGRASTDTQYF
V gene: TRBV3-1/TRBV3-2; clone size: once; D gene: -; J gene: TRBJ2-7; CDR3 DNA: TGTGCCAGCAGCCAAGAAACTTCCAGGAACTACGAGCAGTACTTC; CDR3 protein: CASSQETSRNYEQYF
V gene: TRBV19; clone size: -; D gene: -; J gene: TRBJ2-6; CDR3 DNA: TGTGCCAGTAGTATAGGGGGGGCTGCTGGGGCCAACGTCCTGACTTTC; CDR3 protein: CASSIGGAAGANVLTF
V gene: TRBV11-2; clone size: -; D gene: TRBD1; J gene: TRBJ1-2; CDR3 DNA: TGTGCCAGTCAAGGAGGACAGGCGAATCATAACTATGGCTACACCTTC; CDR3 protein: CASQGGQANHNYGYTF
V gene: TRBV2; clone size: -; D gene: -; J gene: TRBJ2-7; CDR3 DNA: TGTGCCAGCAGTGAACGAAGACAGTTGAGCTCCTACGAGCAGTACTTC; CDR3 protein: CASSERRQLSSYEQYF
V gene: TRBV6-5; clone size: -; D gene: -; J gene: TRBJ1-6; CDR3 DNA: TGTGCCAGCAGCCGATCCCCTTACAGCGATTCACCCCTCCACTTT; CDR3 protein: CASSRSPYSDSPLHF
V gene: TRBV19; clone size: -; D gene: -; J gene: TRBJ2-7; CDR3 DNA: TGTGCCAGTAGTATTGCTAGCTCTTACGAGCAGTACTTC; CDR3 protein: CASSIASSYEQYF